The entry that follows covers one T cell receptor (beta chain) sequence. Its antigen remains unidentified. A single record per CDR3 protein comes from TCRdb applying MiXCR to the 5' RACE reads. In the table there are 40,000 to 65,000 distinct CDR3 sequences, approximately 25% of which are singletons. Regarding the study as a whole: Whole repertoires were not studied in the larger cohort, only one V-J beta rearrangement.

Sequencing was done on a sample of tumor-infiltrating naive CD4+ T cells sorted from the breast tumor. This sample's subset: naive CD4+ T cells, CD4+CD45RA+CD25-. The clonotype comes from a female donor with breast cancer.

CDR3 in amino acids: CASNSLRQTPGDEQYF. The CDR3 DNA reads TGTGCCAGCAATTCATTAAGACAGACTCCCGGTGACGAGCAGTACTTC. The rearrangement joins TRBV6-5 to TRBJ2-7; D may be TRBD1 (5 bases). Trimming pared 7 bases from V and 5 bases from J, leaving 24 bases between. Germline loops: CDR1 MNHEY, CDR2 SVGAGI. The CDR3 consists of 16 residues.